One and the same sample provided the 20 T cell receptor beta chains below, sequenced in a study of graft-versus-host responses after intestinal transplantation. Profiling relied on immunoSEQ multiplex PCR, and the TCRdb table lists in-frame clones only, not all of them. The table lists about 98,000 clones, roughly 86% of them singletons. The material was PBMCs, obtained 255 days after intestinal transplant. The receptors were sampled from a human patient who received an intestinal transplant, so some T cells may come from the graft donor.

V usage is TRBV27 and J usage is TRBJ2-7, with D maybe TRBD2 (5 bases). The V end was cut by 2 bases, the J end by 6 bases, with 17 bases between. The CDR3 is made up of 15 amino acids. From germline, CDR1 is MNHEY and CDR2 SMNVEV (reference sequence). The CDR3 protein is CASSLSRGGIGEQYF. The CDR3 bases are TGTGCCAGCAGTTTAAGTCGGGGTGGGATAGGCGAGCAGTACTTC.

This sequence joins TRBV5-1 and TRBJ2-7, with 8 bases matching TRBD1. The trim removed 4 bases at V and 0 bases at J, leaving 6 bases unmatched. There are 15 residues in the CDR3. Germline CDR1 is SGHRS and CDR2 is YFSETQ. The CDR3 nucleotides are TGCGCCAGCAGCCTCGGACAGGGAAGCTCCTACGAGCAGTACGTC. The encoded protein is CASSLGQGSSYEQYV.

This clone has a handful of counts. A junction boundary mismatches the germline segment, possibly from a read error. The chain carries TRBV11-2 and TRBJ2-5; D perhaps matches TRBD2 (7 bases). This CDR3 spans 13 amino acids. Germline CDR1 SGHAT, CDR2 FQNNGV. CDR3 loop: CASSLVRGGTQYF. DNA for the CDR3: TGTGCCAGCAGTTTAGTTAGGGGGGGGACCCAGTACTTC.

The chain recombines TRBV19 with TRBJ1-1, with D possibly matching TRBD1 (6 bases). This CDR3 contains 14 residues. Germline CDR1 reads LNHDA; CDR2 reads SQIVND (reference sequence). Deletions cut 3 bases from V and 0 bases from J, with 8 bases between. The CDR3 nucleotides are TGTGCCAGTAGTATCCGGGGGCTGAACACTGAAGCTTTCTTT. Translating it yields CASSIRGLNTEAFF.

This clone was seen more than once but under ten times. J is TRBJ2-7 and V is TRBV18; D is uncertain. Germline V CDR1 and CDR2: KGHSH, LQKENI. V was shortened by 5 bases and J by 0 bases, with 2 bases between the two germline ends. The CDR3 loop spans 11 amino acids. The CDR3 region has the DNA TGTGCCAGCTCAGCCTCCTACGAGCAGTACTTC. This sequence encodes CASSASYEQYF. Drawing the rest from reference TRBV18 and TRBJ2-7, the complete variable domain is NAGVMQNPRHLVRRRGQEARLRCSPMKGHSHVYWYRQLPEEGLKFMVYLQKENIIDESGMPKERFSAEFPKEGPSILRIQQVVRGDSAAYFCASSASYEQYFGPGTRLTVT.

The chain combines TRBV18 with TRBJ2-2, with D possibly being TRBD2 (6 bases). Germline V gene data show CDR1 as KGHSH and CDR2 as LQKENI. The CDR3 covers 17 residues. Trimming left V 2 bases short and J 3 bases short, with 16 bases between. The DNA for the CDR3 is TGTGCCAGCTCACCATACCAGGGCCGGAGGGACACCGGGGAGCTGTTTTTT. Amino acid sequence: CASSPYQGRRDTGELFF.

With regard to this clone: The sample carries other DNA sequences with the same CDR3. The V gene is TRBV7-3, the J gene TRBJ2-2, with no clear D. CDR3 length: 15 residues. The V end lost 0 bases, the J end lost 1 base, and 6 bases lay between the germline ends. CDR1 SGHTA and CDR2 FQGTGA come from the germline V gene. The CDR3 protein is CASSLTAGNTGELFF. Here the CDR3 DNA reads TGTGCCAGCAGCTTAACGGCAGGGAACACCGGGGAGCTGTTTTTT.

The rearrangement links TRBV10-3 to TRBJ2-4; TRBD1 is a possible D gene (6 bases). V lost 3 bases to trimming and J lost 8 bases, with 23 bases between them. Germline lookup yields CDR1 ENHRY and CDR2 SYGVKD. The CDR3 sequence is 17 residues long. CDR3 protein: CAISESLGGRKKDIQYF. The DNA of the CDR3 is TGTGCCATCAGTGAATCCCTTGGGGGCCGAAAAAAGGACATTCAGTACTTC.

The chain joins TRBV11-2 to TRBJ2-7; possibly TRBD2 for D (5 bases). This CDR3 region has 15 residues. Deletions cut 5 bases from V and 3 bases from J, with 17 bases between. Germline V lookup: CDR1 SGHAT, CDR2 FQNNGV. DNA for the CDR3: TGTGCCAGCAGCCTAGCCTTAGGACGGAACTACGAGCAGTACTTC. Amino acid sequence: CASSLALGRNYEQYF.

The J gene is TRBJ2-7, the V gene TRBV5-1, with TRBD1 matching over 8 bases. The germline V gene encodes CDR1 SGHRS and CDR2 YFSETQ. J lost 9 bases, V lost 1 base, and 3 bases had no gene match. This CDR3 region has 12 residues. CDR3 sequence reads: CASSLRQGRQYF. The DNA for the CDR3 is TGCGCCAGCAGCTTGAGACAGGGGCGGCAGTACTTC.

The chain combines TRBV28 with TRBJ2-1, with TRBD1 identical over 7 bases. Germline V gene lookup returns CDR1 MDHEN and CDR2 SYDVKM. After removal of 4 bases from V and 4 bases from J, the junction contained 7 bases not matched to a gene. The CDR3 covers 15 residues. The chain's CDR3 is CASSSMGQPYNEQFF. The CDR3 DNA is TGTGCCAGCAGTTCTATGGGACAGCCTTACAATGAGCAGTTCTTC.

This clone was found a few times. The chain joins TRBV28 to TRBJ2-7, with D possibly being TRBD1 (5 bases). The CDR3 covers 13 residues. In germline, CDR1 is MDHEN, CDR2 SYDVKM. V was cut by 6 bases and J by 3 bases, with 12 bases left in between. CDR3 residues: CASRHDSSYEQYF. The CDR3 DNA follows: TGTGCCAGCAGACACGACAGTAGCTACGAGCAGTACTTC.

The chain employs TRBV7-3 and TRBJ2-7, with D possibly called TRBD1 or TRBD2 (5 bases each). Germline V gene data show CDR1 as SGHTA and CDR2 as FQGTGA. The ends were cut back, 5 bases at V and 2 bases at J, with 13 bases in the middle. The CDR3 is 14 residues long. This CDR3 reads CASSIRDGPYEQYF. In DNA, the CDR3 is TGTGCCAGCAGCATCCGGGACGGACCCTACGAGCAGTACTTC.

The chain links TRBV29-1 to TRBJ2-1, with 7 bases lining up with TRBD2. The CDR3 covers 14 residues. The ends lost 5 bases at V and 9 bases at J; junction bases unmatched: 13. The germline CDR1 and CDR2 sequences are SQVTM and ANQGSEA. CDR3 in amino acids: CSVTETSQPREQFF. In DNA form, the CDR3 reads TGCAGCGTTACTGAGACTAGCCAGCCCCGTGAGCAGTTCTTC.

This clone was counted once. CDR3 nucleotides: TGTGCCAGCGCGGGAACAGCGACCTTCCCTTACCAAGAGACCCAGTACTTC. Its translation: CASAGTATFPYQETQYF. This sequence joins TRBV2 and TRBJ2-5; D may be TRBD2 (6 bases). The CDR3 is 17 residues long. The germline V gene encodes CDR1 SNHLY and CDR2 FYNNEI. Trimming removed 8 bases at V and 0 bases at J, with 22 bases between.

The chain employs TRBV27 and TRBJ1-1, with D uncertain. The CDR3 is made up of 13 amino acids. The germline V and J ends were trimmed by 0 bases and 6 bases, with 8 bases remaining between them. In germline, CDR1 is MNHEY, CDR2 SMNVEV (reference sequence). As DNA, the CDR3 is TGTGCCAGCAGTTTATCGTGGCTGGCTGAAGCTTTCTTT. Its protein is CASSLSWLAEAFF.

The V call is TRBV30, the J call TRBJ2-2; 10 positions agree with TRBD1. Germline V gene data show CDR1 as GTSNPN and CDR2 as SVGIG (reference sequence). J lost 4 bases, V lost 4 bases, and 15 bases had no gene match. The CDR3 is 18 residues long. CDR3 protein: CAWIRRDRGPGSTGELFF. The CDR3 DNA sequence: TGTGCCTGGATTCGGCGGGACAGGGGCCCCGGGAGCACCGGGGAGCTGTTTTTT.

This clone has a handful of counts. V is TRBV18 and J is TRBJ1-2; D unresolved. V lost 2 bases, J lost 2 bases, and 9 bases lay in between. Germline V gives CDR1 KGHSH, CDR2 LQKENI. The CDR3 has 14 residues. In DNA, the CDR3 is TGTGCCAGCTCACCAACTGACAAGAACTATGGCTACACCTTC. Translation: CASSPTDKNYGYTF.

The chain joins TRBV28 to TRBJ2-7; 7 nucleotides line up with TRBD1. Per the germline V gene, CDR1 is MDHEN and CDR2 is SYDVKM. The CDR3 length is 15 residues. The V and J ends lost 7 bases and 0 bases, in that order; junction bases with no gene match: 9. The CDR3 protein is CASNLGGLSSYEQYF. DNA of the CDR3: TGTGCCAGCAATCTAGGGGGCTTAAGCTCCTACGAGCAGTACTTC.

The rearrangement joins TRBV28 to TRBJ1-2; D remains unclear. Germline V gene lookup returns CDR1 MDHEN and CDR2 SYDVKM. The CDR3 is made up of 20 amino acids. V was pared by 0 bases and J by 0 bases, with 23 bases between. CDR3 in amino acids: CASSLCGQALSIFPNYGYTF. CDR3 in DNA: TGTGCCAGCAGTTTATGCGGGCAGGCCCTTTCCATTTTCCCTAACTATGGCTACACCTTC.